The 6 T cell receptor beta chains presented below share a single source sample, sequenced in a study of cytomegalovirus exposure and HLA in healthy donors. PCR used 60 Vbeta primers and 13 Jbeta primers. Repertoires were generated with immunoSEQ multiplex PCR, while TCRdb's copy carries only in-frame clones and drops some. The data contain fewer than 300,000 clones, roughly 89% of them singletons. The sequenced sample consisted of PBMCs. These receptors came from a man aged 35 to 55 in good health and CMV-seropositive.

CDR3 loop: CASSPGQGVGEQYF. The CDR3 DNA follows: TGCGCCAGCAGCCCGGGACAGGGGGTCGGCGAGCAGTACTTC. V is TRBV5-1 and J is TRBJ2-7; the match to TRBD1 covers 11 bases. Germline CDR1 is SGHRS and CDR2 is YFSETQ. This CDR3 has 14 residues. The trim removed 4 bases at V and 6 bases at J, leaving 6 bases unmatched.

This chain connects TRBV5-1 to TRBJ2-1, with a possible D match to TRBD1 (6 bases). V was shortened by 4 bases and J by 4 bases, with 9 bases between the two germline ends. The CDR3 is 13 residues long. Germline lookup yields CDR1 SGHRS and CDR2 YFSETQ. The CDR3 here is CASSHGQYNEQFF. The CDR3 coding sequence is TGCGCCAGCAGCCACGGACAGTACAATGAGCAGTTCTTC.

With regard to this clone: At one end, the junction sequence differs from germline, possibly due to a read error. The sample has other DNA sequences that encode this CDR3 too. The chain recombines TRBV19 with TRBJ1-2; 8 bases are a match to TRBD1. Germline loops: CDR1 LNHDA, CDR2 SQIVND (reference sequence). CDR3 length equals 16 residues. This CDR3 reads CASSIPVDRARYGYTF. Written as DNA, the CDR3 is TGTGCCAGTAGTATTCCTGTGGACAGGGCTCGCTATGGCTACACCTTT.

The rearrangement uses TRBV4-2 and TRBJ1-1, with TRBD1 identical over 7 bases. The junction had 1 base not matched to a gene; V was cut back by 2 bases and J by 4 bases. The V gene's germline CDR1 is LGHNA and CDR2 YNFKEQ. The CDR3 contains 13 residues. CDR3 in DNA: TGTGCCAGCAGCCAACGACAGGGCACTGAAGCTTTCTTT. Residues: CASSQRQGTEAFF.

The chain is built from TRBV5-1 and TRBJ1-5, with no clear D. The germline CDR1 and CDR2 sequences are SGHRS and YFSETQ. V was clipped by 0 bases and J by 0 bases, with 7 bases between them. This CDR3 spans 15 amino acids. The chain's CDR3 is CASSLGPYSNQPQHF. CDR3 in DNA: TGCGCCAGCAGCTTGGGGCCTTATAGCAATCAGCCCCAGCATTTT.

The chain is built from TRBV13 and TRBJ2-5, with D hard to call. The J call may be faulty, since TRBJ2-7 better matches the DNA end. CDR3 length: 11 amino acids. Looked up from germline, CDR1 is PRHDT and CDR2 is FYEKMQ (reference sequence). The CDR3 reads CASSWDYEQYF. In DNA, the CDR3 is TGTGCCAGCTCCTGGGACTACGAGCAGTACTTC.